This paragraph covers one T cell receptor (beta chain) sequence. The record originates from a study of blood T cell repertoires in COVID-19. Turning to the study itself: Specimens from acute and convalescent COVID-19 originated in the United States, Italy and Spain.

Profiled with immunoSEQ multiplex PCR; TCRdb holds only in-frame clones, not every one. Counted here are about 130,000 clones, around 83% occurring once; the ten biggest clones make up 4.3%. Trimming left V 3 bases short and J 7 bases short, with 6 bases between. Per the germline V gene, CDR1 is SNHLY and CDR2 is FYNNEI. The CDR3 length is 11 residues. The chain carries TRBV2 and TRBJ1-2, with unresolved D. The sample taken for sequencing was peripheral blood. The TCR comes from a human donor in a cohort sampled during active COVID-19. Here the CDR3 reads CASSDPRGYTF. CDR3 nucleotide sequence: TGTGCCAGCAGTGACCCCCGTGGCTACACCTTC. Full variable domain (remainder filled in from reference TRBV2 and TRBJ1-2): EPEVTQTPSHQVTQMGQEVILRCVPISNHLYFYWYRQILGQKVEFLVSFYNNEISEKSEIFDDQFSVERPDGSNFTLKIRSTKLEDSAMYFCASSDPRGYTFGSGTRLTVV.